Each of the 7 T cell receptor beta chains below was sequenced from the same sample in a study of blood T cell repertoires in COVID-19. Clones were read by immunoSEQ multiplex PCR, and TCRdb kept only the in-frame ones, dropping some. The data show approximately 170,000 clones, 84% seen once. Sequencing input: peripheral blood. All receptors come from a man aged 40-49 years who had recovered from COVID-19.

This chain connects TRBV30 to TRBJ2-3, with TRBD2 matching 11 bases. Looked up from germline, CDR1 is GTSNPN and CDR2 is SVGIG (reference sequence). V gave up 1 base and J gave up 4 bases; unmatched junction bases: 1. This CDR3 comprises 14 residues. CDR3 in DNA: TGTGCCTGGAGTGGACTAGCGGGACCAGATACGCAGTATTTT. It yields the protein CAWSGLAGPDTQYF.

The chain is built from TRBV27 and TRBJ1-1; D is undetermined. Germline V gene data show CDR1 as MNHEY and CDR2 as SMNVEV (reference sequence). CDR3 length: 13 residues. Trimming shortened V by 3 bases and J by 8 bases, and 13 bases separated the two germline ends. The CDR3 DNA sequence: TGTGCCAGCAGTTTGAGGATCGGCAGCGAAGCTTTCTTT. It encodes CASSLRIGSEAFF.

The CDR3 loop reads CASSATPGFLGYEQYF. In nucleotides, the CDR3 is TGTGCCAGCAGTGCAACCCCGGGGTTTCTCGGCTACGAGCAGTACTTC. The V call is TRBV6-1, the J call TRBJ2-7; possible D gene TRBD2, 5 bases. The CDR3 is 16 amino acids. The germline V gene encodes CDR1 MNHNS and CDR2 SASEGT. With 4 bases removed from V and 3 bases from J, the gap between germline ends came to 19 bases.

The chain uses TRBV12-3 or TRBV12-4 and TRBJ2-1; no firm D call. V lost 7 bases and J lost 3, with 10 bases in between. The CDR3 is 13 residues long. The CDR3 sequence is CASTTFLYNEQFF. The CDR3 bases are TGTGCCAGCACCACATTCCTCTACAATGAGCAGTTCTTC.

This clone is labeled medium-sized. J is TRBJ2-7 and V is TRBV11-3; no clear D gene. CDR1 SGHNT and CDR2 YENEEA come from the germline V gene. There are 14 residues in the CDR3. Trimming took 6 bases from V and 2 from J, leaving 14 bases between them. The CDR3 spells CASSSVDSPYEQYF. The CDR3 region has the DNA TGTGCCAGCAGTTCCGTAGACTCACCCTACGAGCAGTACTTC.

V gene TRBV10-1 combines with J gene TRBJ2-7; the match to TRBD1 covers 8 bases. CDR1 WNHNN and CDR2 SYGVQD come from the germline V gene (reference sequence). The CDR3 loop spans 13 amino acids. Germline trimming cut 6 bases from V and 4 bases from J; bases unmatched to any gene: 5. CDR3 DNA sequence: TGCGCCAGCAGAGGACAGGGTAGGTACGAGCAGTACTTC. The encoded protein is CASRGQGRYEQYF.

For this clone: This specimen includes other DNA sequences encoding the same CDR3. The CDR3 protein is CASSPDSYEQYF. CDR3 DNA: TGTGCCAGTAGTCCGGACAGCTACGAGCAGTACTTC. The chain couples TRBV19 to TRBJ2-7, with a tentative D call TRBD1 (6 bases). The germline gives CDR1 LNHDA, CDR2 SQIVND (reference sequence). The CDR3 totals 12 residues. Trimming left V 5 bases short and J 3 bases short, with 8 bases between. Full variable domain (rest looked up from reference TRBV19 and TRBJ2-7): DGGITQSPKYLFRKEGQNVTLSCEQNLNHDAMYWYRQDPGQGLRLIYYSQIVNDFQKGDIAEGYSVSREKKESFPLTVTSAQKNPTAFYLCASSPDSYEQYFGPGTRLTVT.